The source of this TCR beta chain is a study of blood T cell repertoires in COVID-19. Whole-study context: Acute and convalescent COVID-19 specimens originated in the United States, Italy and Spain.

The protocol was immunoSEQ multiplex PCR, while the TCRdb copy is restricted to in-frame clones and leaves out a portion. The table includes about 170,000 clones, 65% to 85% detected once. This CDR3 has 14 residues. V lost 0 bases, J lost 2 bases, and 9 bases lay in between. Per the germline V gene, CDR1 is SGHNT and CDR2 is YYREEE (reference sequence). V and J are TRBV5-4 and TRBJ2-7; D not resolved. The sequencing sample was made of PBMCs or T cells enriched from blood (not recorded which). The sequence was collected from a woman between 45 and 60 years old in a cohort exposed to, infected with or recovered from COVID-19 (not recorded which). CDR3 nucleotide sequence: TGTGCCAGCAGCTTGGGTCAGAACCCCTACGAGCAGTACTTC. Its protein product is CASSLGQNPYEQYF.